These 20 T cell receptor beta chains share one sample of origin, sequenced in a study of PD-1 and CTLA-4 blockade in melanoma. Assay: immunoSEQ multiplex PCR; the TCRdb copy retains only in-frame clones and omits some. The table records approximately 33,000 clones, approximately 90% of them present only once. The specimen was CD8+ T cells from peripheral blood, collected from a patient given anti-PD-1 treatment. These TCRs come from a human donor with melanoma.

The genes are TRBV27 and TRBJ2-7; TRBD1 is a possible D gene (6 bases). Germline CDR1 is MNHEY and CDR2 is SMNVEV (reference sequence). Trimming took off 4 bases at V and 3 bases at J, with 10 bases between the two ends. The CDR3 has 13 amino acids. CDR3 DNA: TGTGCCAGCAGTTATGTACAGGGCTACGAGCAGTACTTC. It codes for CASSYVQGYEQYF.

The chain employs TRBV30 and TRBJ2-7; TRBD2 aligns across 10 bases. Looked up from germline, CDR1 is GTSNPN and CDR2 is SVGIG (reference sequence). The V and J ends lost 5 bases and 5 bases, in that order; junction bases with no gene match: 9. The CDR3 extends over 14 amino acids. CDR3 DNA sequence: TGTGCCTGGGTGGCTAGCGGGAGTAGGGACGAGCAGTACTTC. Protein: CAWVASGSRDEQYF.

The rearrangement uses TRBV20-1 and TRBJ1-5; D gene uncertain. Per the germline V gene, CDR1 is DFQATT and CDR2 is SNEGSKA (reference sequence). The CDR3 is 11 residues long. V was shortened by 5 bases and J by 7 bases, with 9 bases between the two germline ends. CDR3 in amino acids: CSASPGQPQHF. As DNA, the CDR3 is TGCAGTGCTTCCCCGGGGCAGCCCCAGCATTTT.

The J gene is TRBJ2-1, the V gene TRBV7-6; 8 nucleotides line up with TRBD2. V gave up 4 bases and J gave up 7 bases; unmatched junction bases: 12. CDR3 length: 16 amino acids. Germline V gene data show CDR1 as SGHVS and CDR2 as FNYEAQ. The CDR3 nucleotides read TGTGCCAGCAGCTCCCGGTTGGGACTAGGGGGGAATGAGCAGTTCTTC. Its translation is CASSSRLGLGGNEQFF.

This chain uses TRBV7-6 with TRBJ1-4; unclear D gene. V was clipped by 0 bases and J by 8 bases, with 13 bases between them. Germline loops: CDR1 SGHVS, CDR2 FNYEAQ. The CDR3 has 15 residues. This CDR3 is CASSLARRKDEKLFF. The CDR3 bases are TGTGCCAGCAGCTTAGCTCGTCGGAAGGACGAAAAACTGTTTTTT.

This clone appeared a single time. This chain links TRBV27 with TRBJ1-5; D not resolved. Deletions cut 0 bases from V and 1 base from J, with 7 bases between. Germline V gene data show CDR1 as MNHEY and CDR2 as SMNVEV (reference sequence). The CDR3 is 15 residues long. CDR3 in DNA: TGTGCCAGCAGTTTATCAGGGATGAGCAATCAGCCCCAGCATTTT. It encodes CASSLSGMSNQPQHF.

The V and J genes are TRBV7-9 and TRBJ1-1, with D perhaps TRBD1 (5 bases). The CDR3 loop spans 17 amino acids. Deletions cut 2 bases from V and 4 bases from J, with 20 bases between. Germline V CDR1 and CDR2: SEHNR, FQNEAQ (reference sequence). The CDR3 is CASSLPPGAGLGTEAFF. In DNA, the CDR3 is TGTGCCAGCAGCTTACCCCCTGGAGCAGGGCTGGGCACTGAAGCTTTCTTT.

The chain joins TRBV2 to TRBJ2-6; perhaps TRBD2 as D (5 bases). Trimming shortened V by 1 base and J by 1 base, and 17 bases separated the two germline ends. The V gene's germline CDR1 is SNHLY and CDR2 FYNNEI. The CDR3 sequence is 19 residues long. CDR3 region: CASSEGELTWLSGANVLTF. In nucleotides, the CDR3 is TGTGCCAGCAGTGAAGGGGAGCTAACCTGGCTTTCTGGGGCCAACGTCCTGACTTTC.

This CDR3 reads CASSIDLFNEQFF. CDR3 bases: TGTGCCAGTAGTATAGATCTATTCAATGAGCAGTTCTTC. This chain uses TRBV19 with TRBJ2-1; D ambiguous. Germline CDR1 reads LNHDA; CDR2 reads SQIVND (reference sequence). V was cut by 0 bases and J by 6 bases, with 6 bases left in between. There are 13 residues in the CDR3.

The V call is TRBV29-1, the J call TRBJ2-7; the D is unclear. Germline CDR1 SQVTM, CDR2 ANQGSEA. This CDR3 comprises 13 residues. V shed 4 bases and J shed 0 bases, with 10 bases lying between them. The CDR3 coding sequence is TGCAGCGTTGTTGCAGCTTCCTCCTACGAGCAGTACTTC. Translating it yields CSVVAASSYEQYF.

The chain employs TRBV16 and TRBJ2-7, with 10 bases identical to TRBD1. V gave up 4 bases and J gave up 6 bases; unmatched junction bases: 6. The CDR3 loop spans 14 amino acids. Germline V lookup: CDR1 KGHSY, CDR2 FQNENV. Written as DNA, the CDR3 is TGTGCCAGCAGCCGAGACAGGGGGCGGCCCGAGCAGTACTTC. It codes for CASSRDRGRPEQYF.

As for this clone: This sample includes further DNA sequences coding for the same CDR3. This chain links TRBV6-5 with TRBJ1-1; 7 bases align to TRBD1. The V gene end was trimmed by 5 bases and the J gene end by 4 bases; junction bases not matched to a gene: 7. Germline CDR1 reads MNHEY; CDR2 reads SVGAGI. This CDR3 has 14 residues. The CDR3 DNA follows: TGTGCCAGCAGTCGGACAGGATCATTCACTGAAGCTTTCTTT. Translating gives CASSRTGSFTEAFF.

The genes are TRBV27 and TRBJ1-1; no clear D. The CDR3 is 13 amino acids. V was pared by 2 bases and J by 8 bases, with 12 bases between. Germline CDR1 reads MNHEY; CDR2 reads SMNVEV (reference sequence). CDR3 nucleotides: TGTGCCAGCAGTTTACGTGGCCCGGGGGAAGCTTTCTTT. This gives the protein CASSLRGPGEAFF.

V usage is TRBV28 and J usage is TRBJ1-3; D is unresolved. This CDR3 spans 14 amino acids. Germline values: CDR1 MDHEN, CDR2 SYDVKM. V lost 6 bases to trimming and J lost 3 bases, with 12 bases between them. The CDR3 DNA follows: TGTGCCAGCAGCTCGACCCTTCATGGAAACACCATATATTTT. Protein sequence: CASSSTLHGNTIYF.

This chain uses TRBV7-9 with TRBJ1-1; TRBD1 aligns across 7 bases. Germline V lookup: CDR1 SEHNR, CDR2 FQNEAQ (reference sequence). CDR3 length: 14 amino acids. The junction had 6 bases not matched to a gene; V was cut back by 6 bases and J by 2 bases. The CDR3: CASRSGQANTEAFF. CDR3 coding DNA: TGTGCCAGCAGATCCGGACAGGCCAACACTGAAGCTTTCTTT. The full variable domain, with the rest looked up from reference TRBV7-9 and TRBJ1-1, is DTGVSQNPRHKITKRGQNVTFRCDPISEHNRLYWYRQTLGQGPEFLTYFQNEAQLEKSRLLSDRFSAERPKGSFSTLEIQRTEQGDSAMYLCASRSGQANTEAFFGQGTRLTVV.

The genes are TRBV9 and TRBJ2-3; no clear D gene. CDR3 length: 16 residues. The V end lost 4 bases, the J end lost 3 bases, and 18 bases lay between the germline ends. CDR1 is SGDLS, CDR2 YYNGEE, per germline. As DNA, the CDR3 is TGTGCCAGCAGCCCAAGTGGAGTCCAACCGACAGATACGCAGTATTTT. Encoded protein: CASSPSGVQPTDTQYF.

This sequence joins TRBV5-1 and TRBJ2-7, with D possibly called TRBD1 or TRBD2 (5 bases each). Germline loops: CDR1 SGHRS, CDR2 YFSETQ. Trimming pared 0 bases from V and 1 base from J, leaving 14 bases between. This CDR3 is built from 16 residues. The chain's CDR3 is CASSLARDRPSYEQYF. CDR3 DNA sequence: TGCGCCAGCAGCTTGGCCCGGGACCGACCGTCCTACGAGCAGTACTTC.

The V gene is TRBV5-1, the J gene TRBJ1-6; TRBD1 is a possible D gene (6 bases). The germline V gene encodes CDR1 SGHRS and CDR2 YFSETQ. V was pared by 0 bases and J by 10 bases, with 11 bases between. CDR3 length: 14 residues. The CDR3 DNA follows: TGCGCCAGCAGCTTGGGGGGGGCGGAATCACCCCTCCACTTT. Its translation: CASSLGGAESPLHF.

This chain uses TRBV12-5 with TRBJ2-1; tentatively, D is TRBD1 or TRBD2 (6 bases each). The CDR3 covers 12 residues. V dropped 1 base and J dropped 11 bases, with 9 bases sitting between them. The germline V gene has CDR1 LGHNT and CDR2 FRNRAP. DNA of the CDR3: TGTGCTAGTGGTTTGGAGGGGGGAAAGCAGTTCTTC. As protein: CASGLEGGKQFF.

The V gene is TRBV7-9, the J gene TRBJ1-1; TRBD1 is a possible D gene (5 bases). Germline CDR1 is SEHNR and CDR2 is FQNEAQ (reference sequence). This CDR3 is built from 14 residues. Trimming removed 4 bases at V and 5 bases at J, with 14 bases between. The chain's CDR3 is CASSSQEGRTEAFF. The CDR3 DNA follows: TGTGCCAGCAGCTCTCAGGAGGGGCGGACTGAAGCTTTCTTT.